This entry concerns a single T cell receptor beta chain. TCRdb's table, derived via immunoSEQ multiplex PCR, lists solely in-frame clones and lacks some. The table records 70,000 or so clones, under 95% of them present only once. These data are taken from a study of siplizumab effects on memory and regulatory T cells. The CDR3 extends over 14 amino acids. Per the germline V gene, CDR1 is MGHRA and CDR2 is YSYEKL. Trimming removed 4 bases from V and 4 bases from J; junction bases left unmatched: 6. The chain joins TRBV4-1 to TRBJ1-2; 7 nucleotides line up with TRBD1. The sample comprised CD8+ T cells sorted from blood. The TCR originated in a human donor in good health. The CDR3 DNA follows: TGCGCCAGCAGCCCGACAGGGTCCGTCTATGGCTACACCTTC. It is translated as CASSPTGSVYGYTF.